This T cell receptor beta chain is drawn from a study of response to subunit inactivated influenza vaccine. For this clonotype: The target antigen is unknown.

The CDR3 runs 12 residues. V lost 4 bases to trimming and J lost 4 bases, with 6 bases between them. In germline, CDR1 is SGHRS, CDR2 YFSETQ. TCRdb re-derived calls from the RT-PCR reads in MiXCR, one entry per CDR3 protein. The sample records about 180,000 distinct CDR3 sequences, about 10% being singletons. Study outcomes and limitations: Researchers suggested that each seasonal influenza vaccination recruits few new T cells.

The chain combines TRBV5-1 with TRBJ2-1; D is uncertain. Sequenced material: CD8+ T cells sorted from PBMCs, taken less than 30 months after vaccination. The receptor was derived from a man between 50 and 69 years old who received an inactivated influenza vaccine. CDR3 loop: CASSRKYNEQFF. The CDR3 DNA is TGCGCCAGCAGCAGGAAATACAATGAGCAGTTCTTC. The variable domain in full, with the rest retrieved from reference TRBV5-1 and TRBJ2-1, is KAGVTQTPRYLIKTRGQQVTLSCSPISGHRSVSWYQQTPGQGLQFLFEYFSETQRNKGNFPGRFSGRQFSNSRSEMNVSTLELGDSALYLCASSRKYNEQFFGPGTRLTVL.